Listed below are T cell receptor beta chains from one sample, sequenced in a study of blood T cell repertoires in COVID-19. The table came from immunoSEQ multiplex PCR; TCRdb's copy has only in-frame clones and leaves some out. The sample lists 150,000 or so clones; about 90% were seen once. Material for sequencing was PBMCs or T cells enriched from blood (not recorded which). The receptors shown here come from a human donor with acute COVID-19. The donor label of this sample is uncertain. CDR3s leave out the opening cysteine and the closing phenylalanine or tryptophan. The order of the fields is V gene, CDR3 protein.

v_gene: TRBV5-1
CDR3aa: ASSLRVGGTDTQY

v_gene: TRBV12-5
CDR3aa: ASGLDRTTEAF

v_gene: TRBV6-5
CDR3aa: ASRLGQGQRNTIY

v_gene: TRBV21-1
CDR3aa: AIGAARGGHEQY

v_gene: TRBV5-4
CDR3aa: ASSSGTGFEQY

v_gene: TRBV3-1/TRBV3-2
CDR3aa: ASRGGGTLTEAF

v_gene: TRBV6-2/TRBV6-3
CDR3aa: ASSYSLSSYEQY

v_gene: TRBV19
CDR3aa: ASSIETGYEQY

v_gene: TRBV30
CDR3aa: AWRRDRAGNTIY

v_gene: TRBV5-1
CDR3aa: ASSLGVSSGNTIY

v_gene: TRBV30
CDR3aa: AWSIEEYQPQH

v_gene: TRBV7-2
CDR3aa: ASTPGPGQHTEAF

v_gene: TRBV5-3
CDR3aa: AHIGRQANYEQY

v_gene: TRBV28
CDR3aa: ASSVYDTGNTIY